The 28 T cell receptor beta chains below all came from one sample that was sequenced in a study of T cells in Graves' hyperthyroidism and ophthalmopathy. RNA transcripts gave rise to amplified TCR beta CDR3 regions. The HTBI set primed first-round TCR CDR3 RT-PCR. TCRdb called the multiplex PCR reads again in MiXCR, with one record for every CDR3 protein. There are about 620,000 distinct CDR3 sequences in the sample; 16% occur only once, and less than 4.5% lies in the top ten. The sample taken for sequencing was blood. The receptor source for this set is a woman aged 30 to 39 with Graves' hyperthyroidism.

The CDR3 DNA sequence: TGCGCCAGCAGCCAAGTCAGATCGGGATATGGCTACACCTTC. Translated: CASSQVRSGYGYTF. The chain uses TRBV4-1 and TRBJ1-2; unclear D gene. V was clipped by 1 base and J by 5 bases, with 11 bases between them. Germline V gene data show CDR1 as MGHRA and CDR2 as YSYEKL. This CDR3 region has 14 residues.

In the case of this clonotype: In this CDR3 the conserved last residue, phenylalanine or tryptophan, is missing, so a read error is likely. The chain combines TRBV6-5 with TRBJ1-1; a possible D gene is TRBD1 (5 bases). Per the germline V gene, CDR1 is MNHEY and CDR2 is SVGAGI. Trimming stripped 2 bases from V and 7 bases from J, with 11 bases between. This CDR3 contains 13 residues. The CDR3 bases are TGTGCCAGCAGTTACAGGGGAGGGGTTGAAGCTTTCCTT. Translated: CASSYRGGVEAFL.

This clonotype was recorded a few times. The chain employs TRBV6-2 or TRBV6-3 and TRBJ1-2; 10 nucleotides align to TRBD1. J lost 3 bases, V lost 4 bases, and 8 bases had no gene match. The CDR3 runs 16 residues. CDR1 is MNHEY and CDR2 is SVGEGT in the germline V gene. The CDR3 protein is CASSSAGQGRDYGYTF. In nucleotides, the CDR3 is TGTGCCAGCAGTTCCGCGGGACAGGGGAGAGACTATGGCTACACCTTC.

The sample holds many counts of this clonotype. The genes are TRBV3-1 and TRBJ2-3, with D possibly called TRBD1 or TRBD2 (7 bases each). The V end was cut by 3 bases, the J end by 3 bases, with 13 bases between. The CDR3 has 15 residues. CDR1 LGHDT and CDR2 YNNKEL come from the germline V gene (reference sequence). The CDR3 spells CASSHRQGGTDTQYF. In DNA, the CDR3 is TGTGCCAGCAGCCATCGTCAGGGGGGGACAGATACGCAGTATTTT.

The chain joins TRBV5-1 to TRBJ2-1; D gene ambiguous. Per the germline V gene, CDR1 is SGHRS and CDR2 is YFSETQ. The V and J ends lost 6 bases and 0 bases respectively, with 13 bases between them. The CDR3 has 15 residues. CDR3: CASNVGPSSYNEQFF. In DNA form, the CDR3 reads TGCGCCAGCAACGTAGGTCCCAGCTCCTACAATGAGCAGTTCTTC.

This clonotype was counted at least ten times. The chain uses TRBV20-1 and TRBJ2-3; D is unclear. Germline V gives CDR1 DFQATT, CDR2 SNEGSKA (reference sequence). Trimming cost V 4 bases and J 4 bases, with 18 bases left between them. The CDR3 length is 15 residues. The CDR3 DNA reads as TGCAGTGCTAACAGCGTTTCAGGTCCCCCAGATACGCAGTATTTT. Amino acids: CSANSVSGPPDTQYF.

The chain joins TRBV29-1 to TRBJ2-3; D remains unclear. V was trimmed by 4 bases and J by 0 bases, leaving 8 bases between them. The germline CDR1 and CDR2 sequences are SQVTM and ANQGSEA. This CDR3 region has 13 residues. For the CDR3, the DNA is TGCAGCGTTGGGGTCACTAGCACAGATACGCAGTATTTT. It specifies CSVGVTSTDTQYF.

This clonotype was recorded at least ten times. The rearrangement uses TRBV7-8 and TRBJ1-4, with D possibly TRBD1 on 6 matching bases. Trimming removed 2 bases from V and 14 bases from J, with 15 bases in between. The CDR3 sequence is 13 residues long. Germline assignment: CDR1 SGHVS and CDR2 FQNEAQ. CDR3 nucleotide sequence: TGTGCCAGCAGCTTATTATACGGGACACTCCTGTTTTTT. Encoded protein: CASSLLYGTLLFF. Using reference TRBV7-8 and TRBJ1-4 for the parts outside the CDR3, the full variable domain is GAGVSQSPRYKVAKRGQDVALRCDPISGHVSLFWYQQALGQGPEFLTYFQNEAQLDKSGLPSDRFFAERPEGSVSTLKIQRTQQEDSAVYLCASSLLYGTLLFFGSGTQLSVL.

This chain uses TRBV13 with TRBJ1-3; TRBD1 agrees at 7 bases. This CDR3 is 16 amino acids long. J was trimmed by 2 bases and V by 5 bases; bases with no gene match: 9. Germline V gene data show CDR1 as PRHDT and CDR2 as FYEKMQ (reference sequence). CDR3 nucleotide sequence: TGTGCCAGCAGCGCCGAGGGACAGTTTCCTGGAAACACCATATATTTT. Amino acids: CASSAEGQFPGNTIYF.

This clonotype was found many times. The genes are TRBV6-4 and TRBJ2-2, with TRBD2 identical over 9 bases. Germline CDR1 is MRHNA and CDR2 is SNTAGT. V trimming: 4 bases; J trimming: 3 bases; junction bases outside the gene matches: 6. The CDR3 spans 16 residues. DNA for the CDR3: TGTGCCAGCAGTGCCGGCGGGAGGGCCGACACCGGGGAGCTGTTTTTT. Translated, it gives CASSAGGRADTGELFF.

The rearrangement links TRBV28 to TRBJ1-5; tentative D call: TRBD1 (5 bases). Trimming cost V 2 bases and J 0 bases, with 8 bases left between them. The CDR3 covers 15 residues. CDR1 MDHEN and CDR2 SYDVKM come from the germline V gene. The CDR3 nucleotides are TGTGCCAGCAGTTTACCGACAGCTAGCAATCAGCCCCAGCATTTT. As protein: CASSLPTASNQPQHF.

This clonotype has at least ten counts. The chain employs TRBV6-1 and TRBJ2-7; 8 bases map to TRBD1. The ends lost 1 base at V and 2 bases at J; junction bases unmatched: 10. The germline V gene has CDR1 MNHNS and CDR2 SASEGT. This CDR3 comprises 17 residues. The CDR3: CASSEGNRGNRAYEQYF. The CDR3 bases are TGTGCCAGCAGTGAAGGGAACAGGGGGAACAGAGCCTACGAGCAGTACTTC.

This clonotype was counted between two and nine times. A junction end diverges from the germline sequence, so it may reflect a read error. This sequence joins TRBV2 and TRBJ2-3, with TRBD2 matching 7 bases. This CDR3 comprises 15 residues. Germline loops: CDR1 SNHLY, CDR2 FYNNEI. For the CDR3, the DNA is TGTACCAGCAGCTTGGTGGGAGGGCTCGCAGATACGCAGTATTTT. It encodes CTSSLVGGLADTQYF. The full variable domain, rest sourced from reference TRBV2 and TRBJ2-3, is EPEVTQTPSHQVTQMGQEVILRCVPISNHLYFYWYRQILGQKVEFLVSFYNNEISEKSEIFDDQFSVERPDGSNFTLKIRSTKLEDSAMYFCTSSLVGGLADTQYFGPGTRLTVL.

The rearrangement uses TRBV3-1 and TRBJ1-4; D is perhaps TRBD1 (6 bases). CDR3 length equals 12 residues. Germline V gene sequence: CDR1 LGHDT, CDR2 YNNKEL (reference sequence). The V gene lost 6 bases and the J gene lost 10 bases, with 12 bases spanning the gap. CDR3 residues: CASRDGGGKLFF. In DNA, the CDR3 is TGTGCCAGCAGGGACGGGGGCGGAAAACTGTTTTTT.

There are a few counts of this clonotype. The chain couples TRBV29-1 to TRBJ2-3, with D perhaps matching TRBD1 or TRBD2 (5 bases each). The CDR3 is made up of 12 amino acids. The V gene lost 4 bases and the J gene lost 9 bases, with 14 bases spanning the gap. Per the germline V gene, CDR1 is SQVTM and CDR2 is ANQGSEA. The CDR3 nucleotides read TGCAGCGTTGCCCTCGGGGCACGGACGCAGTATTTT. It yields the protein CSVALGARTQYF.

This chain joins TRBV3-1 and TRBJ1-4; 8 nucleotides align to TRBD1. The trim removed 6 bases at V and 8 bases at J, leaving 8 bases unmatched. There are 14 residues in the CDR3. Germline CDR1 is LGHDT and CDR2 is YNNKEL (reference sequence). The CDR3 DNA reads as TGTGCCAGCAGTTCCAACAGGGGGGGGGAAAAACTGTTTTTT. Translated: CASSSNRGGEKLFF.

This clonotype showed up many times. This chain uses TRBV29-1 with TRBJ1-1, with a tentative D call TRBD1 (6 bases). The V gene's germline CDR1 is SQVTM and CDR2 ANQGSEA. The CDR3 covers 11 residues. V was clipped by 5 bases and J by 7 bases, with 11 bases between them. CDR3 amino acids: CSVSQGIEAFF. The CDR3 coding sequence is TGCAGCGTTAGTCAGGGGATTGAAGCTTTCTTT.

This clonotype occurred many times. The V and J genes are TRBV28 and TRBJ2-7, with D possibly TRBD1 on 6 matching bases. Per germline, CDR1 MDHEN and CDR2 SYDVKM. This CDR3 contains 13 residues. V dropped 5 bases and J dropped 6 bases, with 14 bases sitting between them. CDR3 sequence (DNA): TGTGCCAGCAGTAGACAGGTGTCCCTCGAGCAGTACTTC. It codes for CASSRQVSLEQYF.

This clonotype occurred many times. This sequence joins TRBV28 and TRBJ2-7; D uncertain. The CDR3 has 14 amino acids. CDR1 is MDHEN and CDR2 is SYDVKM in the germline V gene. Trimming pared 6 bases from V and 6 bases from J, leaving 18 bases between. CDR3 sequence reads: CASSLGPFGSEQYF. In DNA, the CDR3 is TGTGCCAGCAGCCTCGGCCCCTTCGGCTCCGAGCAGTACTTC.

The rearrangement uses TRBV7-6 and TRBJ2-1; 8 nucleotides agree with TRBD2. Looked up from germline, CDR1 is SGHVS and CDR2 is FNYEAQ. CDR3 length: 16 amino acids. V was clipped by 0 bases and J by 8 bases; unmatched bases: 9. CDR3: CASSLAREGPFYEQFF. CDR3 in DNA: TGTGCCAGCAGCTTAGCCCGGGAGGGCCCTTTCTATGAGCAGTTCTTC.

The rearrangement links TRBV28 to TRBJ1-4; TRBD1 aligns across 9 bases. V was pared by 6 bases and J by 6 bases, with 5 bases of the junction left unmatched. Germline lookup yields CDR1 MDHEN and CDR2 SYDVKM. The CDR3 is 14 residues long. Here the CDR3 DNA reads TGTGCCAGCAGACCGGGACAGGGTCATGAAAAACTGTTTTTT. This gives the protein CASRPGQGHEKLFF. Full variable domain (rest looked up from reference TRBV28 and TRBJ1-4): DVKVTQSSRYLVKRTGEKVFLECVQDMDHENMFWYRQDPGLGLRLIYFSYDVKMKEKGDIPEGYSVSREKKERFSLILESASTNQTSMYLCASRPGQGHEKLFFGSGTQLSVL.

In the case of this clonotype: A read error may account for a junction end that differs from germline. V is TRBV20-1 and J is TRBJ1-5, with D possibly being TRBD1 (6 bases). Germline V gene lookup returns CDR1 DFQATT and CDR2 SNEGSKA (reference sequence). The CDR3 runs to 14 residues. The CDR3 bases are TGCAGTGCGCTACAGGGAACAGGCAATCGGCCCCAGCATTTT. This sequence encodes CSALQGTGNRPQHF.

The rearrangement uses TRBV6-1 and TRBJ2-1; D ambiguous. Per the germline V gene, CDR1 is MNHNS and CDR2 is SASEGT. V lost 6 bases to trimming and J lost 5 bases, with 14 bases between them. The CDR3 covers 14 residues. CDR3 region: CASRQIGANNEQFF. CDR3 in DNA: TGTGCCAGCAGGCAAATTGGCGCCAACAATGAGCAGTTCTTC.

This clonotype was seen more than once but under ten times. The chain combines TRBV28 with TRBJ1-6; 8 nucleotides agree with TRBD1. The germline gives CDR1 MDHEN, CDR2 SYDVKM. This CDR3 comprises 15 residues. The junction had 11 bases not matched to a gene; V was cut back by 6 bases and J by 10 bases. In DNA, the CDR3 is TGTGCCAGCAGCTTACTGGACAGGGTAGGGTCACCCCTCCACTTT. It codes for CASSLLDRVGSPLHF. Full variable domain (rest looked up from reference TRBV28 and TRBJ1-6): DVKVTQSSRYLVKRTGEKVFLECVQDMDHENMFWYRQDPGLGLRLIYFSYDVKMKEKGDIPEGYSVSREKKERFSLILESASTNQTSMYLCASSLLDRVGSPLHFGNGTRLTVT.

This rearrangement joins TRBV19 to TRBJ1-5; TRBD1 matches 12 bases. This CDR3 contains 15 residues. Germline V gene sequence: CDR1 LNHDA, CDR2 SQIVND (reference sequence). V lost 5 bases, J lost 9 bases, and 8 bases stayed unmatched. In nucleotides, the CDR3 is TGTGCCAGTAGTCCCGGGACAGGGGGCAGTTGGCCCCAGCATTTT. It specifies CASSPGTGGSWPQHF.

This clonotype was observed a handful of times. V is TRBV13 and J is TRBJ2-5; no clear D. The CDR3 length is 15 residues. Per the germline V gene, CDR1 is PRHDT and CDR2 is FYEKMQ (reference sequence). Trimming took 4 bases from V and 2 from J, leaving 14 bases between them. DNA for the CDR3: TGTGCCAGCAGCTCAGGATTTGAAGGTCAAGAGACCCAGTACTTC. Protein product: CASSSGFEGQETQYF.

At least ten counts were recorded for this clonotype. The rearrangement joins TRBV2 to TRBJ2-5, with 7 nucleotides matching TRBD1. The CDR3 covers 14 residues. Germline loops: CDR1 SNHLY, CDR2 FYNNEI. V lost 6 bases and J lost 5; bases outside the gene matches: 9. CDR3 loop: CASSANRGGETQYF. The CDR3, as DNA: TGTGCCAGCAGCGCTAACAGGGGTGGGGAGACCCAGTACTTC. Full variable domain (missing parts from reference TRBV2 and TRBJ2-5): EPEVTQTPSHQVTQMGQEVILRCVPISNHLYFYWYRQILGQKVEFLVSFYNNEISEKSEIFDDQFSVERPDGSNFTLKIRSTKLEDSAMYFCASSANRGGETQYFGPGTRLLVL.

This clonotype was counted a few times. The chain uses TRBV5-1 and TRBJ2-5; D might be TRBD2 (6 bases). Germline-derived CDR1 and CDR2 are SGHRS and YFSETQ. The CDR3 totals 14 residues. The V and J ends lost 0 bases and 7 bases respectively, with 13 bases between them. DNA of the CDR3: TGCGCCAGCAGCTTGGATGGCGCCGGGGGGACCCAGTACTTC. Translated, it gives CASSLDGAGGTQYF.